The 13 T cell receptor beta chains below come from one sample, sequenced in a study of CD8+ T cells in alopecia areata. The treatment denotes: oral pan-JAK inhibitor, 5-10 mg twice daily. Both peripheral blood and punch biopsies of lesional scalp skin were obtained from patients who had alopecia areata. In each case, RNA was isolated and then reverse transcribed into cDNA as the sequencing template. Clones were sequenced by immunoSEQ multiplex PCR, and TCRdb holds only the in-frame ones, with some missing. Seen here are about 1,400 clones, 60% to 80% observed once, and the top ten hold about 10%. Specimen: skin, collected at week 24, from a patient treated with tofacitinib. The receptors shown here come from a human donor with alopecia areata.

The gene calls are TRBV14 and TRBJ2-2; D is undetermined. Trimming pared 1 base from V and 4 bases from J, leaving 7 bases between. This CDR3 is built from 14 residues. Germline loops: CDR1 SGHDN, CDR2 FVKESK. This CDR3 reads CASSQAGATGELFF. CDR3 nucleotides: TGTGCCAGCAGCCAAGCAGGCGCCACCGGGGAGCTGTTTTTT. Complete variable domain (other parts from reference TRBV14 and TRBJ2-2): EAGVTQFPSHSVIEKGQTVTLRCDPISGHDNLYWYRRVMGKEIKFLLHFVKESKQDESGMPNNRFLAERTGGTYSTLKVQPAELEDSGVYFCASSQAGATGELFFGEGSRLTVL.

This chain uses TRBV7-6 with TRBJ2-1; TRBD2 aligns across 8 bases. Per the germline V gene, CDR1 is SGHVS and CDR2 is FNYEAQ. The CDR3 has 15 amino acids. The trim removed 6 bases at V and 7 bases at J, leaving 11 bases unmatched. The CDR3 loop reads CASSFTGGLINEQFF. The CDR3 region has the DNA TGTGCCAGCAGTTTTACGGGGGGGCTTATAAATGAGCAGTTCTTC.

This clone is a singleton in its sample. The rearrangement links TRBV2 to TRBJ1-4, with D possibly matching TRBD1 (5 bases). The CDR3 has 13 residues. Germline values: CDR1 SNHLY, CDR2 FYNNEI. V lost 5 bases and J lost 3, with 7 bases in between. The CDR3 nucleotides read TGTGCCAGCAGTCGGGGGGCTAATGAAAAACTGTTTTTT. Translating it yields CASSRGANEKLFF.

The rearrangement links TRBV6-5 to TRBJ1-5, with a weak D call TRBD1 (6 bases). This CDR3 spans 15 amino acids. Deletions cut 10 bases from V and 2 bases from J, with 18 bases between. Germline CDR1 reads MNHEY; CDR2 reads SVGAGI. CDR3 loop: CANRRWTVGNQPQHF. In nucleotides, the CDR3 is TGTGCCAACCGAAGGTGGACAGTGGGCAATCAGCCCCAGCATTTT.

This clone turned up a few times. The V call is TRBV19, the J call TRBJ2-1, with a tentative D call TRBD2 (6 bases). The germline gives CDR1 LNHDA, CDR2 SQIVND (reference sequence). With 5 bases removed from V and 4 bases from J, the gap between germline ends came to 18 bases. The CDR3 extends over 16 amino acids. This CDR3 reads CASSYLYAGIYNEQFF. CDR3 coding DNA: TGTGCCAGTAGTTACCTCTATGCGGGGATTTACAATGAGCAGTTCTTC.

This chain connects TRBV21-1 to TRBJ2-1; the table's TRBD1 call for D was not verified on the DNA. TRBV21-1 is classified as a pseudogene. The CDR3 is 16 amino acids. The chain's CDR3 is CASSKEGALLYNEQFF. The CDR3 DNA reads TGTGCCAGCAGCAAAGAAGGGGCCCTTCTCTACAATGAGCAGTTCTTC.

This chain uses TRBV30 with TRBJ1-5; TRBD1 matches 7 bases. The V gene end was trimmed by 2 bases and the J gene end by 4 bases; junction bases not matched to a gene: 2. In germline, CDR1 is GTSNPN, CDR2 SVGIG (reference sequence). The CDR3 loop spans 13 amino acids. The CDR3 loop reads CAWSLQGNQPQHF. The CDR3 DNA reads TGTGCCTGGAGTTTACAGGGGAATCAGCCCCAGCATTTT.

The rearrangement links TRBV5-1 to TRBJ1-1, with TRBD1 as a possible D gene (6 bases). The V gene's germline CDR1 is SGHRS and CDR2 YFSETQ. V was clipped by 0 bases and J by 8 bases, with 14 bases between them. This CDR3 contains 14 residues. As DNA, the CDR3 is TGCGCCAGCAGCTTGGAGGGGCGCAGGGGCGAAGCTTTCTTT. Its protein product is CASSLEGRRGEAFF. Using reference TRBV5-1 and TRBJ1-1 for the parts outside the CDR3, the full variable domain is KAGVTQTPRYLIKTRGQQVTLSCSPISGHRSVSWYQQTPGQGLQFLFEYFSETQRNKGNFPGRFSGRQFSNSRSEMNVSTLELGDSALYLCASSLEGRRGEAFFGQGTRLTVV.

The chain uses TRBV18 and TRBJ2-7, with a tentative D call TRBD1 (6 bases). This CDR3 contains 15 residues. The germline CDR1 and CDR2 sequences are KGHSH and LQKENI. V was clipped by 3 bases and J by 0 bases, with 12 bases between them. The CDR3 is CASSPETGASYEQYF. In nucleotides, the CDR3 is TGTGCCAGCTCACCCGAGACAGGTGCCTCCTACGAGCAGTACTTC.

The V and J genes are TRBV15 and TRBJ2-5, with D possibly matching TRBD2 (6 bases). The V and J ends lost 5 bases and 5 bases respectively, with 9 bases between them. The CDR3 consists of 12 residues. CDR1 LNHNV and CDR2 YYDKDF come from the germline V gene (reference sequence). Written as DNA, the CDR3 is TGTGCCACCAGCTGGCGGGGCGAGACCCAGTACTTC. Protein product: CATSWRGETQYF.

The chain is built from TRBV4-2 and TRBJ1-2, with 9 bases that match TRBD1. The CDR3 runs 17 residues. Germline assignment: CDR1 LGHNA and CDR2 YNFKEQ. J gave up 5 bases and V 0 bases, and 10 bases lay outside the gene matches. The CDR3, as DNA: TGTGCCAGCAGCCAAGATCAGGGGACAGGGTTTAAGTATGGCTACACCTTC. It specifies CASSQDQGTGFKYGYTF.

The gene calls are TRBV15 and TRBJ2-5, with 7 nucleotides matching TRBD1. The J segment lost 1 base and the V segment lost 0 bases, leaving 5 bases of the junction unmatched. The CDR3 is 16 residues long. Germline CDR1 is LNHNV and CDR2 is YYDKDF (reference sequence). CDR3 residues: CATSRDPAGGQETQYF. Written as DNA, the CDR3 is TGTGCCACCAGCAGAGATCCGGCAGGGGGCCAAGAGACCCAGTACTTC. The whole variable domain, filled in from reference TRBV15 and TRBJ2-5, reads DAMVIQNPRYQVTQFGKPVTLSCSQTLNHNVMYWYQQKSSQAPKLLFHYYDKDFNNEADTPDNFQSRRPNTSFCFLDIRSPGLGDTAMYLCATSRDPAGGQETQYFGPGTRLLVL.

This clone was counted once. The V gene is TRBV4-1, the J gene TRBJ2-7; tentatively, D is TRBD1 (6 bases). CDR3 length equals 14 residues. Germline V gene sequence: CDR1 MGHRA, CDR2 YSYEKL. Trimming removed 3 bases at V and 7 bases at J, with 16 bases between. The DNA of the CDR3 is TGCGCCAGCAGCCAGGAGACAGGTTGGTGGGAGCAGTACTTC. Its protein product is CASSQETGWWEQYF.